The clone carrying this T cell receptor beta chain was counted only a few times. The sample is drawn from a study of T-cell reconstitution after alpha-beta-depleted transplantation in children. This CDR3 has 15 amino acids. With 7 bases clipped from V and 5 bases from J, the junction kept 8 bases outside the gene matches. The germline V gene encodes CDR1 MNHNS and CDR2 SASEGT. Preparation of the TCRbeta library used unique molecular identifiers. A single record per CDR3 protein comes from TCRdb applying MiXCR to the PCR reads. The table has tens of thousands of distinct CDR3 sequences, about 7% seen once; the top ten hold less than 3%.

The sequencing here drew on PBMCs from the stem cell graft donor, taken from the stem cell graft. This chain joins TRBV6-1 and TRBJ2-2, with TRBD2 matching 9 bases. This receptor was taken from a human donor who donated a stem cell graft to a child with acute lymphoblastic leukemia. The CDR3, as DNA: TGTGCCAGCACTAAAGCGGGAGGAAGGACCGGGGAGCTGTTTTTT. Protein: CASTKAGGRTGELFF.